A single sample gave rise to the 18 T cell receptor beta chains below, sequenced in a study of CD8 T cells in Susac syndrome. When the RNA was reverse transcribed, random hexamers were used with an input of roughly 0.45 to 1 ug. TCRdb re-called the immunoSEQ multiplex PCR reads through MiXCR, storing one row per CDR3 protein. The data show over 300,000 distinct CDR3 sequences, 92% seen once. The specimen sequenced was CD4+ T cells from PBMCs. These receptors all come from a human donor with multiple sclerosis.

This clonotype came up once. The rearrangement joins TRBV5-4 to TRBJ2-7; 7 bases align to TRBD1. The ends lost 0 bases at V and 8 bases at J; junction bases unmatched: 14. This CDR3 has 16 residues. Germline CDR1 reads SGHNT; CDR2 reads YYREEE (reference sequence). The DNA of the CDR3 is TGTGCCAGCAGCTTGGTTTTAGGGACAGAGCCTACGAAGCAGTACTTC. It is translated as CASSLVLGTEPTKQYF.

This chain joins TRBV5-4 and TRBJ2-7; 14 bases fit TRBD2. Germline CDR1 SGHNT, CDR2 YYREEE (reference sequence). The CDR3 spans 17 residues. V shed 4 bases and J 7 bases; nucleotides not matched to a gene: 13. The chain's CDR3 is CASSQGLAGVDGGEQYF. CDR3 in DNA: TGTGCCAGCAGCCAGGGACTAGCGGGAGTGGATGGGGGTGAGCAGTACTTC. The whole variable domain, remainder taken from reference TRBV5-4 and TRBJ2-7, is ETGVTQSPTHLIKTRGQQVTLRCSSQSGHNTVSWYQQALGQGPQFIFQYYREEENGRGNFPPRFSGLQFPNYSSELNVNALELDDSALYLCASSQGLAGVDGGEQYFGPGTRLTVT.

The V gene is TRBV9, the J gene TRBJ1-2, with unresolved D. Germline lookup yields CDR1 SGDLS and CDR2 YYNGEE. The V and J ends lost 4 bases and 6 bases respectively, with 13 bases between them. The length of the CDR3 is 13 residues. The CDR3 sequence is CASSPTWDHGYTF. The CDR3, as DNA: TGTGCCAGCAGCCCCACCTGGGATCATGGCTACACCTTC.

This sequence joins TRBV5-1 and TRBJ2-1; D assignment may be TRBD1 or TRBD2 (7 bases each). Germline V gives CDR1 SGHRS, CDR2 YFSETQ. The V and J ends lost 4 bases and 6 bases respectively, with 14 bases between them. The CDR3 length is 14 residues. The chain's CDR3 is CASSPGGGGNEQFF. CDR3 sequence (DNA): TGCGCCAGCAGCCCAGGGGGAGGGGGCAATGAGCAGTTCTTC.

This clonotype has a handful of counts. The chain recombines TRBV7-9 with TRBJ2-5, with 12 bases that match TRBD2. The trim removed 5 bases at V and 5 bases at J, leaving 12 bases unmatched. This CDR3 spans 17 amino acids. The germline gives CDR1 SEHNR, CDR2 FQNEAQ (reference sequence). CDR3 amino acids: CASSPGLAGGPRETQYF. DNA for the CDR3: TGTGCCAGCAGCCCGGGGCTAGCGGGAGGGCCGAGGGAGACCCAGTACTTC.

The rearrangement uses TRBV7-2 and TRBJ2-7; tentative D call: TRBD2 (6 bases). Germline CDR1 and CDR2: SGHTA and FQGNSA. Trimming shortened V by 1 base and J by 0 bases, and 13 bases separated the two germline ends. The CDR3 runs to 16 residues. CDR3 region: CASSLVGGAISYEQYF. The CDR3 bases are TGTGCCAGCAGCTTAGTGGGCGGGGCAATCTCCTACGAGCAGTACTTC.

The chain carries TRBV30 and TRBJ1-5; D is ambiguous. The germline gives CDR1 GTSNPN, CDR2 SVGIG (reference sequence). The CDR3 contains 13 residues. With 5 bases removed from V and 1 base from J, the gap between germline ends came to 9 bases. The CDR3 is CAWGPDSNQPQHF. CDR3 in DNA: TGTGCCTGGGGCCCTGACAGCAATCAGCCCCAGCATTTT.

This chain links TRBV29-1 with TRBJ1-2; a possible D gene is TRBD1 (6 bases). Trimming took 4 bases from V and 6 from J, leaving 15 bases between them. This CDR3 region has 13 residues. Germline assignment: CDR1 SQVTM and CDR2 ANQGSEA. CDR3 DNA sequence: TGCAGCGTTGGGTACAGGGTTTCCAATGGCTACACCTTC. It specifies CSVGYRVSNGYTF.

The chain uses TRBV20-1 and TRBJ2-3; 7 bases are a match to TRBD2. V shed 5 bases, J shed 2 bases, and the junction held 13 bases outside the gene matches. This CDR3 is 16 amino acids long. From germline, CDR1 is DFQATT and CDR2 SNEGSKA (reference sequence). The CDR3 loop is CSAPHGGTLFTDTQYF. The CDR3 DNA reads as TGCAGTGCTCCTCACGGGGGGACCCTCTTCACAGATACGCAGTATTTT.

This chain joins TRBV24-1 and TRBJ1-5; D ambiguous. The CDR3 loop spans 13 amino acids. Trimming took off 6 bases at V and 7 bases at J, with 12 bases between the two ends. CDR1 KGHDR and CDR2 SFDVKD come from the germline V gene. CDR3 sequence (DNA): TGTGCCACCAGTCAATCTGGGGTGCAGCCCCAGCATTTT. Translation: CATSQSGVQPQHF.

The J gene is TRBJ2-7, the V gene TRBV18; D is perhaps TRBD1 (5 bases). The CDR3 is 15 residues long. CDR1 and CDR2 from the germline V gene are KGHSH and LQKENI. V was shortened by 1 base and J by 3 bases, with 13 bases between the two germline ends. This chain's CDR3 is CASSPQKQGGYEQYF. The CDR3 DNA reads TGTGCCAGCTCACCACAGAAGCAGGGCGGCTACGAGCAGTACTTC.

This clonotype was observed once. CDR3 in amino acids: CASSLEGQGLNEQFF. The DNA for the CDR3 is TGTGCCAGCAGCTTGGAGGGACAGGGACTCAATGAGCAGTTCTTC. The chain employs TRBV5-4 and TRBJ2-1, with TRBD1 matching over 9 bases. The CDR3 extends over 15 amino acids. The V gene's germline CDR1 is SGHNT and CDR2 YYREEE (reference sequence). V gave up 0 bases and J gave up 6 bases; unmatched junction bases: 4.

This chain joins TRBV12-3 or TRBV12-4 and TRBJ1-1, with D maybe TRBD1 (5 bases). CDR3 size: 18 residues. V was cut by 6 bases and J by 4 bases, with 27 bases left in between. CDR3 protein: CASSPRWGERISGTEAFF. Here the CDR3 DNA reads TGTGCCAGCAGCCCCAGGTGGGGGGAGCGAATCTCGGGCACTGAAGCTTTCTTT.

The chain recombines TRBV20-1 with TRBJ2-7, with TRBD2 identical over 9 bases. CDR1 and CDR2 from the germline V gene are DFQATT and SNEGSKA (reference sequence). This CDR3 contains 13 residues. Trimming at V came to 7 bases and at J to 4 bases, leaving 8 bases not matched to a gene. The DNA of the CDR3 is TGCAGTGTGATTCTAGCGGGGAGATACGAGCAGTACTTC. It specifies CSVILAGRYEQYF.

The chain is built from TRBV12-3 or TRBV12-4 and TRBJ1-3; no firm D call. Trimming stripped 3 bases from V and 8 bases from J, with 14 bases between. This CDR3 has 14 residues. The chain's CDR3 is CASSLSSQRDTIYF. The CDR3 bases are TGTGCCAGCAGTTTGTCCTCACAGAGGGACACCATATATTTT.

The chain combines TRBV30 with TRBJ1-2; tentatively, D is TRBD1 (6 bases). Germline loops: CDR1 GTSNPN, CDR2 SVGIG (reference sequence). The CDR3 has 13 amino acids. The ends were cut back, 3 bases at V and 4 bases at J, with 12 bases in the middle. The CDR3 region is CAWRAGVFYGYTF. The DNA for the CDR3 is TGTGCCTGGAGGGCAGGGGTTTTCTATGGCTACACCTTC.

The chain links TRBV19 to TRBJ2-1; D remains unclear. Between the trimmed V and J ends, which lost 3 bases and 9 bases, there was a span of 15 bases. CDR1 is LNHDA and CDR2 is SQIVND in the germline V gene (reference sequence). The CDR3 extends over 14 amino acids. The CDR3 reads CASSIRSGNGEQFF. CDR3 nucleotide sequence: TGTGCCAGTAGTATTCGGAGTGGTAATGGTGAGCAGTTCTTC.

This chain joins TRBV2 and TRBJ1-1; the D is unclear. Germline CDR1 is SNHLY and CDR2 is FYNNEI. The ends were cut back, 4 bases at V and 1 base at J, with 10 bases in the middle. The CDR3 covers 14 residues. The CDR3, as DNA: TGTGCCAGCAGTGGGGCTGGACGGAACACTGAAGCTTTCTTT. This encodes CASSGAGRNTEAFF.